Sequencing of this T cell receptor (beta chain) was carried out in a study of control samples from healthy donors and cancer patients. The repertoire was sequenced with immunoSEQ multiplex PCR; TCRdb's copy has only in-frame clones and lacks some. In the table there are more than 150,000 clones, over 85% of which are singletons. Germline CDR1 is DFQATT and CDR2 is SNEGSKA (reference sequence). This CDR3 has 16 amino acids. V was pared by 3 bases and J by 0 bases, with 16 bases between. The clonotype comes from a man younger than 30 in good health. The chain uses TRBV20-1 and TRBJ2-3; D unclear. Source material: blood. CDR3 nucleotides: TGCAGTGCTAGTGCAAAGGTGCTGACTAGCACAGATACGCAGTATTTT. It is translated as CSASAKVLTSTDTQYF.